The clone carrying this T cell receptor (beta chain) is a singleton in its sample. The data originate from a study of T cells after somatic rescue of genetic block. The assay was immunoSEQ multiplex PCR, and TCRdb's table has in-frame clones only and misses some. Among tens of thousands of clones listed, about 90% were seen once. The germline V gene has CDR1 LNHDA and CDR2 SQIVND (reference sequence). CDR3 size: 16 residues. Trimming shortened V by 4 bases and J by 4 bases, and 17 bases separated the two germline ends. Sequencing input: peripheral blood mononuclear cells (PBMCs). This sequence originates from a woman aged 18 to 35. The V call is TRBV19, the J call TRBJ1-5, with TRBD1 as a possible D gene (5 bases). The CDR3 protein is CASSRSGLGGNQPQHF. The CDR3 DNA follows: TGTGCCAGTAGTAGATCAGGGTTGGGTGGGAATCAGCCCCAGCATTTT.